The 10 T cell receptor beta chains presented below share a single source sample, sequenced in a study of blood T cell repertoires in COVID-19. The method was immunoSEQ multiplex PCR; TCRdb's version includes in-frame clones alone and lacks a portion of them. The sample holds 120,000 or so clones, roughly 87% seen once. Sequences were obtained from peripheral blood. The receptors shown here come from a human donor in a cohort sampled during active COVID-19.

The chain couples TRBV4-2 to TRBJ1-1; D remains ambiguous. CDR1 LGHNA and CDR2 YNFKEQ come from the germline V gene. V was cut by 0 bases and J by 4 bases, with 9 bases left in between. The CDR3 spans 14 residues. CDR3 nucleotides: TGTGCCAGCAGCCAAGATCGGGGTAGCACTGAAGCTTTCTTT. This encodes CASSQDRGSTEAFF.

V and J are TRBV30 and TRBJ2-2; D is unresolved. V shed 5 bases and J shed 2 bases, with 6 bases lying between them. CDR3 length: 12 amino acids. Per the germline V gene, CDR1 is GTSNPN and CDR2 is SVGIG (reference sequence). The chain's CDR3 is CAWDLNTGELFF. The CDR3, as DNA: TGTGCCTGGGACTTAAACACCGGGGAGCTGTTTTTT.

This clone was detected once. CDR3 coding DNA: TGTGCCAGCAGTTTATTTAAGCGGGGACAGGGCCTTTCAGATACGCAGTATTTT. Translation: CASSLFKRGQGLSDTQYF. V is TRBV27 and J is TRBJ2-3, with 9 bases matching TRBD1. Germline V CDR1 and CDR2: MNHEY, SMNVEV (reference sequence). The CDR3 runs to 18 residues. V was pared by 1 base and J by 4 bases, with 12 bases of the junction left unmatched.

This rearrangement joins TRBV19 to TRBJ2-1, with D unclear. V lost 3 bases to trimming and J lost 5 bases, with 14 bases between them. Germline values: CDR1 LNHDA, CDR2 SQIVND (reference sequence). This CDR3 has 15 amino acids. CDR3 loop: CASSMGPVTDNEQFF. CDR3 in DNA: TGTGCCAGTAGTATGGGCCCGGTCACGGACAATGAGCAGTTCTTC.

The chain joins TRBV7-2 to TRBJ1-5, with a weak D call TRBD1 (5 bases). Trimming pared 2 bases from V and 2 bases from J, leaving 10 bases between. The CDR3 contains 15 residues. Germline V gene sequence: CDR1 SGHTA, CDR2 FQGNSA. CDR3 sequence: CASSLRQGGNQPQHF. The CDR3 bases are TGTGCCAGCAGCTTACGGCAGGGTGGCAATCAGCCCCAGCATTTT.

V usage is TRBV5-1 and J usage is TRBJ2-2; no firm D call. Germline V gene sequence: CDR1 SGHRS, CDR2 YFSETQ. This CDR3 contains 14 residues. Between the trimmed V and J ends, which lost 3 bases and 2 bases, there was a span of 8 bases. CDR3 protein: CASSSRLNTGELFF. Written as DNA, the CDR3 is TGCGCCAGCAGCTCCCGACTCAACACCGGGGAGCTGTTTTTT. The full variable domain, completed using reference TRBV5-1 and TRBJ2-2, is KAGVTQTPRYLIKTRGQQVTLSCSPISGHRSVSWYQQTPGQGLQFLFEYFSETQRNKGNFPGRFSGRQFSNSRSEMNVSTLELGDSALYLCASSSRLNTGELFFGEGSRLTVL.

This clone was seen only a few times. DNA for the CDR3: TGTGCCAGTTCATGGGCCTCTGGAAACACCATATATTTT. It codes for CASSWASGNTIYF. The chain couples TRBV14 to TRBJ1-3, with no clear D. CDR1 and CDR2 from the germline V gene are SGHDN and FVKESK. There are 13 residues in the CDR3. V lost 9 bases and J 0 bases, leaving 9 bases between the germline ends.

The J gene is TRBJ1-4, the V gene TRBV7-2; 9 bases agree with TRBD1. CDR1 is SGHTA and CDR2 is FQGNSA in the germline V gene. The V gene end was trimmed by 5 bases and the J gene end by 7 bases; junction bases not matched to a gene: 8. This CDR3 contains 15 residues. CDR3 coding DNA: TGTGCCAGCAGCATGTCCGGGACAGGGTCTGAAAAACTGTTTTTT. This translates into CASSMSGTGSEKLFF.

This clone was detected a few times. This chain links TRBV6-7 with TRBJ1-5; 8 bases align to TRBD1. TRBV6-7 is an ORF for which the function is uncertain. The CDR3 has 16 residues. After removal of 2 bases from V and 1 base from J, the junction contained 4 bases not matched to a gene. CDR3 DNA: TGTGCCAGCAGTTACCCTACAGGGGGGAGCAATCAGCCCCAGCATTTT. Translation: CASSYPTGGSNQPQHF.

The J gene is TRBJ2-7, the V gene TRBV4-3; 9 nucleotides match TRBD1. The CDR3 spans 15 residues. Germline V gene sequence: CDR1 LGHNA, CDR2 YSLEER. With V trimmed by 3 bases and J by 7 bases, 10 bases remained unmatched. The CDR3 nucleotides read TGCGCCAGCAGCCAGGACCGGGACAGGGCTGGGGAGCAGTACTTC. Encoded protein: CASSQDRDRAGEQYF.